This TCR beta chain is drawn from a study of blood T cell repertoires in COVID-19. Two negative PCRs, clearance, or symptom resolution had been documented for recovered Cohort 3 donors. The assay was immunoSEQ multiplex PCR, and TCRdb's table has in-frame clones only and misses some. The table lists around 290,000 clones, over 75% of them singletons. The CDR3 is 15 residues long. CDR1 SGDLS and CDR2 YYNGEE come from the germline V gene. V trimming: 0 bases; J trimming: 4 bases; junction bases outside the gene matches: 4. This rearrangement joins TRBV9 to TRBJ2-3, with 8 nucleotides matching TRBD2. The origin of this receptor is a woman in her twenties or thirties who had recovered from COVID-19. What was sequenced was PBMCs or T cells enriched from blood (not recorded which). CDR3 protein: CASSVGPGLADTQYF. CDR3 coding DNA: TGTGCCAGCAGCGTAGGGCCGGGACTAGCAGATACGCAGTATTTT.